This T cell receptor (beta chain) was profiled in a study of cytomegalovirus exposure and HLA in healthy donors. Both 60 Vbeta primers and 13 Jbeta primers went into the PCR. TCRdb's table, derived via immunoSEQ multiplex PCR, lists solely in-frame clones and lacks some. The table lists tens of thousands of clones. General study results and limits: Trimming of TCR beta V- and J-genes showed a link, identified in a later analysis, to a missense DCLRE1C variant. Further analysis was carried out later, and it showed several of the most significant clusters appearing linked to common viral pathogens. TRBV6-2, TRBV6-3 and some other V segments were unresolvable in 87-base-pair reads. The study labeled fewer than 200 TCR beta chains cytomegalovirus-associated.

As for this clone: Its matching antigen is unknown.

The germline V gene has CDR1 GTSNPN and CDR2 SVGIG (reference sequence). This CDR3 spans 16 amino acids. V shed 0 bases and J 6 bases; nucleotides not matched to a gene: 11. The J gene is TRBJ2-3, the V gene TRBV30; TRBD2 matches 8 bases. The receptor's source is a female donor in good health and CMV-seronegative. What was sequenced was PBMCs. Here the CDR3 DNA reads TGTGCCTGGAGTGTCGGCAGCGGGGGAATTACGGATACGCAGTATTTT. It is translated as CAWSVGSGGITDTQYF.